Presented here are 5 T cell receptor beta chains from one specimen sequenced in a study of blood T cell repertoires in COVID-19. Sequencing used immunoSEQ multiplex PCR; TCRdb keeps in-frame clones, though not all of them. The sample lists about 300,000 clones; about 93% were seen once. Sequenced input: PBMCs or T cells enriched from blood (not recorded which). The receptors were sampled from a woman aged 25 to 39 who had recovered from COVID-19.

For this clone: This CDR3 is also generated by other DNA sequences in the sample. The chain is built from TRBV11-2 and TRBJ1-1; 10 bases agree with TRBD1. CDR1 is SGHAT and CDR2 is FQNNGV in the germline V gene. The CDR3 runs 13 residues. Trimming cost V 5 bases and J 6 bases; bases outside gene matches: 3. The CDR3 protein is CASSPGQGAEAFF. The CDR3 nucleotides are TGTGCCAGCAGCCCTGGACAGGGGGCTGAAGCTTTCTTT. The full variable domain, with the rest looked up from reference TRBV11-2 and TRBJ1-1, is EAGVAQSPRYKIIEKRQSVAFWCNPISGHATLYWYQQILGQGPKLLIQFQNNGVVDDSQLPKDRFSAERLKGVDSTLKIQPAKLEDSAVYLCASSPGQGAEAFFGQGTRLTVV.

The table lists this clone with a few counts. V gene TRBV19 combines with J gene TRBJ1-5, with D perhaps matching TRBD1 (6 bases). There are 15 residues in the CDR3. Per germline, CDR1 LNHDA and CDR2 SQIVND (reference sequence). Trimming cost V 4 bases and J 3 bases, with 13 bases left between them. Here the CDR3 DNA reads TGTGCCAGTAGTACAGGGGAAGGATACAATCAGCCCCAGCATTTT. It yields the protein CASSTGEGYNQPQHF.

The chain employs TRBV18 and TRBJ2-7; TRBD2 matches 12 bases. CDR3 size: 17 residues. The V gene end was trimmed by 3 bases and the J gene end by 5 bases; junction bases not matched to a gene: 11. Germline loops: CDR1 KGHSH, CDR2 LQKENI. The CDR3 loop is CASSPPAASGRANEQYF. The DNA for the CDR3 is TGTGCCAGCTCACCCCCGGCAGCTAGCGGGAGGGCCAACGAGCAGTACTTC. Looking up the rest from reference TRBV18 and TRBJ2-7 gives the full variable domain: NAGVMQNPRHLVRRRGQEARLRCSPMKGHSHVYWYRQLPEEGLKFMVYLQKENIIDESGMPKERFSAEFPKEGPSILRIQQVVRGDSAAYFCASSPPAASGRANEQYFGPGTRLTVT.

This chain uses TRBV4-3 with TRBJ2-3, with D uncertain. V dropped 0 bases and J dropped 3 bases, with 4 bases sitting between them. Germline loops: CDR1 LGHNA, CDR2 YSLEER. This CDR3 is built from 13 residues. DNA of the CDR3: TGCGCCAGCAGCCAAGAATCGACAGATACGCAGTATTTT. Protein sequence: CASSQESTDTQYF.

The V call is TRBV5-1, the J call TRBJ1-3; TRBD1 matches at 7 bases. The CDR3 covers 14 residues. Per germline, CDR1 SGHRS and CDR2 YFSETQ. V was pared by 7 bases and J by 1 base, with 5 bases of the junction left unmatched. The CDR3 is CASGDSNSGNTIYF. The CDR3 DNA is TGCGCCAGCGGGGACAGCAATTCTGGAAACACCATATATTTT.